One and the same sample provided the 21 T cell receptor beta chains below, sequenced in a study of blood T cell repertoires in COVID-19. Libraries were prepared by immunoSEQ multiplex PCR; TCRdb keeps only in-frame clonotypes and omits some of them. The repertoire holds over 350,000 clones, with around 90% as singletons. The specimen was PBMCs or T cells enriched from blood (not recorded which). The receptors here all came from a woman aged 18-30 years with acute COVID-19.

This clone showed up just a few times. The chain links TRBV6-2 or TRBV6-3 to TRBJ2-7; TRBD2 is a possible D gene (6 bases). Trimming cost V 5 bases and J 0 bases, with 14 bases left between them. CDR1 is MNHEY, CDR2 SVGEGT, per germline. The CDR3 loop spans 15 amino acids. The CDR3 DNA reads TGTGCCAGCAGTACTGGGACTTCCCTCTCCTACGAGCAGTACTTC. Its translation: CASSTGTSLSYEQYF.

This clone showed up just a few times. The chain recombines TRBV5-1 with TRBJ1-4; a possible D gene is TRBD1 (6 bases). This CDR3 has 16 amino acids. Germline V gives CDR1 SGHRS, CDR2 YFSETQ. V lost 3 bases, J lost 7 bases, and 19 bases lay in between. CDR3 amino acids: CASSSGGGGGGEKLFF. CDR3 in DNA: TGCGCCAGCAGCTCCGGGGGGGGCGGAGGAGGTGAAAAACTGTTTTTT.

The rearrangement uses TRBV9 and TRBJ1-5; 7 positions agree with TRBD1. Germline CDR1 SGDLS, CDR2 YYNGEE. Losses at the gene ends were 0 bases for V and 0 bases for J; bases not matched to a gene: 3. The CDR3 consists of 16 residues. For the CDR3, the DNA is TGTGCCAGCAGCGTAGGAACAGGGGTTAGCAATCAGCCCCAGCATTTT. The encoded protein is CASSVGTGVSNQPQHF. The full variable domain, with the rest looked up from reference TRBV9 and TRBJ1-5, is DSGVTQTPKHLITATGQRVTLRCSPRSGDLSVYWYQQSLDQGLQFLIQYYNGEERAKGNILERFSAQQFPDLHSELNLSSLELGDSALYFCASSVGTGVSNQPQHFGDGTRLSIL.

This rearrangement joins TRBV2 to TRBJ1-6, with 8 bases that match TRBD1. J was trimmed by 7 bases and V by 8 bases; bases with no gene match: 7. CDR1 is SNHLY and CDR2 is FYNNEI in the germline V gene. This CDR3 is built from 14 residues. The CDR3 loop is CASGLGQGNSPLHF. The CDR3, as DNA: TGTGCCAGCGGACTTGGACAGGGAAATTCACCCCTCCACTTT.

This clone turned up a few times. V usage is TRBV5-1 and J usage is TRBJ2-4, with TRBD2 matching 12 bases. The CDR3 is 17 residues long. The V gene's germline CDR1 is SGHRS and CDR2 YFSETQ. Losses at the gene ends were 2 bases for V and 2 bases for J; bases not matched to a gene: 5. The CDR3 nucleotides read TGCGCCAGCAGCTTACAGACTAGCGGGAGCCCCAAAAACATTCAGTACTTC. It translates to CASSLQTSGSPKNIQYF.

J is TRBJ1-1 and V is TRBV5-4; a possible D gene is TRBD1 (6 bases). Deletions cut 5 bases from V and 7 bases from J, with 15 bases between. Germline-derived CDR1 and CDR2 are SGHNT and YYREEE (reference sequence). This CDR3 has 13 amino acids. CDR3 region: CASSQGQRNEAFF. The CDR3 DNA sequence: TGTGCCAGCAGTCAGGGGCAAAGGAATGAAGCTTTCTTT.

The chain employs TRBV6-5 and TRBJ1-1, with D maybe TRBD1 (6 bases). The V end was cut by 5 bases, the J end by 6 bases, with 19 bases between. This CDR3 contains 15 residues. Germline V CDR1 and CDR2: MNHEY, SVGAGI. The CDR3, as DNA: TGTGCCAGCAGTCCCTCAACAGGGATCGGGGCTGAAGCTTTCTTT. Its translation: CASSPSTGIGAEAFF.

This clone was detected once. V gene TRBV7-2 combines with J gene TRBJ1-5, with 8 bases lining up with TRBD1. From germline, CDR1 is SGHTA and CDR2 FQGNSA. The CDR3 runs 14 residues. J was trimmed by 4 bases and V by 5 bases; bases with no gene match: 4. The CDR3 loop reads CASSPRDRNQPQHF. CDR3 sequence (DNA): TGTGCCAGCAGCCCCCGGGACAGGAATCAGCCCCAGCATTTT. Filled out from reference TRBV7-2 and TRBJ1-5, the complete variable domain reads GAGVSQSPSNKVTEKGKDVELRCDPISGHTALYWYRQSLGQGLEFLIYFQGNSAPDKSGLPSDRFSAERTGGSVSTLTIQRTQQEDSAVYLCASSPRDRNQPQHFGDGTRLSIL.

This chain uses TRBV6-5 with TRBJ2-5, with D tentatively TRBD1 (5 bases). The germline V and J ends were trimmed by 10 bases and 5 bases, with 20 bases remaining between them. The CDR3 extends over 14 amino acids. Germline values: CDR1 MNHEY, CDR2 SVGAGI. The CDR3 is CATHDPGFEETQYF. As DNA, the CDR3 is TGTGCCACCCATGATCCAGGGTTTGAGGAGACCCAGTACTTC.

The chain carries TRBV28 and TRBJ2-1, with TRBD2 matching 7 bases. CDR3 length equals 15 residues. Germline values: CDR1 MDHEN, CDR2 SYDVKM. The ends lost 3 bases at V and 7 bases at J; junction bases unmatched: 9. This chain's CDR3 is CASSFERLAGNEQFF. The CDR3 DNA sequence: TGTGCCAGCAGTTTTGAGAGACTAGCCGGGAATGAGCAGTTCTTC.

V and J are TRBV28 and TRBJ1-2; possibly TRBD1 for D (6 bases). Per the germline V gene, CDR1 is MDHEN and CDR2 is SYDVKM. This CDR3 contains 13 residues. V lost 6 bases, J lost 4 bases, and 12 bases lay in between. In DNA, the CDR3 is TGTGCCAGCAGATCACAGGGCGGCTATGGCTACACCTTC. Its protein is CASRSQGGYGYTF.

The rearrangement uses TRBV29-1 and TRBJ2-5, with TRBD2 identical over 9 bases. Germline V gene lookup returns CDR1 SQVTM and CDR2 ANQGSEA. V was pared by 5 bases and J by 0 bases, with 4 bases of the junction left unmatched. This CDR3 contains 14 residues. The CDR3 sequence: CSVRASGNQETQYF. The CDR3 DNA reads TGCAGCGTTCGGGCTAGCGGGAACCAAGAGACCCAGTACTTC.

The chain carries TRBV25-1 and TRBJ1-6; weak D call: TRBD1 (5 bases). Germline V gives CDR1 MGHDK, CDR2 SYGVNS. This CDR3 has 16 residues. V lost 2 bases and J lost 3, with 11 bases in between. CDR3 coding DNA: TGTGCCAGCAGTGAAGGAGGGACCGTCTATAATTCACCCCTCCACTTT. Its protein product is CASSEGGTVYNSPLHF.

This clone was counted a single time. V usage is TRBV5-6 and J usage is TRBJ2-7; 8 bases align to TRBD1. J lost 3 bases, V lost 0 bases, and 8 bases had no gene match. The CDR3 totals 16 residues. Germline CDR1 is SGHDT and CDR2 is YYEEEE. In DNA, the CDR3 is TGTGCCAGCAGCTTGGGGTGGACAGGGAAGGTCTACGAGCAGTACTTC. It yields the protein CASSLGWTGKVYEQYF. Full variable domain (outside the CDR3, taken from reference TRBV5-6 and TRBJ2-7): DAGVTQSPTHLIKTRGQQVTLRCSPKSGHDTVSWYQQALGQGPQFIFQYYEEEERQRGNFPDRFSGHQFPNYSSELNVNALLLGDSALYLCASSLGWTGKVYEQYFGPGTRLTVT.

CDR3 amino acids: CAISSQGAGGSEAFF. The CDR3 DNA reads as TGTGCCATTTCTTCTCAAGGGGCAGGGGGGTCGGAAGCTTTCTTT. This chain joins TRBV10-3 and TRBJ1-1; 7 nucleotides match TRBD1. The V segment lost 9 bases and the J segment 8 bases; nucleotides outside the gene matches: 18. Per the germline V gene, CDR1 is ENHRY and CDR2 is SYGVKD. The CDR3 extends over 15 amino acids.

This chain connects TRBV10-3 to TRBJ2-1, with TRBD2 matching over 11 bases. Germline trimming cut 3 bases from V and 6 bases from J; bases unmatched to any gene: 4. From germline, CDR1 is ENHRY and CDR2 SYGVKD. This CDR3 is built from 15 residues. This CDR3 reads CAISDPGLAVNEQFF. In DNA form, the CDR3 reads TGTGCCATCAGTGATCCGGGACTAGCGGTCAATGAGCAGTTCTTC.

The rearrangement uses TRBV3-1 (or the pseudogene TRBV3-2) and TRBJ1-1; D gene uncertain. Germline lookup yields CDR1 LGHDT and CDR2 YNNKEL (reference sequence). V lost 4 bases to trimming and J lost 9 bases, with 15 bases between them. This CDR3 is 13 amino acids long. CDR3 in amino acids: CASSPIHAGKAFF. Here the CDR3 DNA reads TGTGCCAGCAGCCCAATTCACGCGGGAAAAGCTTTCTTT.

The genes are TRBV3-1 (or the pseudogene TRBV3-2) and TRBJ2-2, with 7 bases lining up with TRBD2. The CDR3 has 15 amino acids. Germline CDR1 LGHDT, CDR2 YNNKEL (reference sequence). The V gene end was trimmed by 4 bases and the J gene end by 4 bases; junction bases not matched to a gene: 6. CDR3 amino acids: CASSRSRTSTGELFF. CDR3 nucleotides: TGTGCCAGCAGCCGCTCTAGGACTAGCACCGGGGAGCTGTTTTTT.

This chain joins TRBV25-1 and TRBJ2-7, with a possible D match to TRBD2 (5 bases). Germline loops: CDR1 MGHDK, CDR2 SYGVNS. Trimming left V 4 bases short and J 9 bases short, with 13 bases between. The CDR3 spans 12 residues. CDR3 in amino acids: CASSVNLEGQYF. CDR3 nucleotide sequence: TGTGCCAGCAGTGTCAACTTAGAGGGGCAGTACTTC.

This clone was seen a handful of times. The V call is TRBV19, the J call TRBJ1-4; TRBD1 aligns across 8 bases. The J segment lost 8 bases and the V segment lost 9 bases, leaving 11 bases of the junction unmatched. This CDR3 contains 14 residues. CDR1 and CDR2 from the germline V gene are LNHDA and SQIVND (reference sequence). The CDR3 here is CASNQGQGMEKLFF. In nucleotides, the CDR3 is TGTGCCAGCAACCAAGGACAGGGTATGGAAAAACTGTTTTTT.

The rearrangement uses TRBV3-1 (or the pseudogene TRBV3-2) and TRBJ1-4; a weak D match, TRBD1 (5 bases). CDR3 length: 13 amino acids. Germline-derived CDR1 and CDR2 are LGHDT and YNNKEL (reference sequence). V shed 4 bases and J shed 13 bases, with 16 bases lying between them. For the CDR3, the DNA is TGTGCCAGCAGCCTAGAACTTGGGGGGAGACTGTTTTTT. Amino acids: CASSLELGGRLFF.